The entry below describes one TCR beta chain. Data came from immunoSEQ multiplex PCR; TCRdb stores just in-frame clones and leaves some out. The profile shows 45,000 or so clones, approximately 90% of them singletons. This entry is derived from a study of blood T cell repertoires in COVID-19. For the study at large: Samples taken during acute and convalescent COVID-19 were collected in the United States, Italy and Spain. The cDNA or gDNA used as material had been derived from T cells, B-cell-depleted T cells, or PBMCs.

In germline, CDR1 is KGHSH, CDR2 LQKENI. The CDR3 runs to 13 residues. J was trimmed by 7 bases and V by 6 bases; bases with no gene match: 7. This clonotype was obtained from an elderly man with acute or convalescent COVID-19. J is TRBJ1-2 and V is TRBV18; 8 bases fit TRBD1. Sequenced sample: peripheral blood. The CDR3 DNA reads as TGTGCCAGCTCCCCGGACAGGGAGGGTGGCTACACCTTC. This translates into CASSPDREGGYTF. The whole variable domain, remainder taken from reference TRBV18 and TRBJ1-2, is NAGVMQNPRHLVRRRGQEARLRCSPMKGHSHVYWYRQLPEEGLKFMVYLQKENIIDESGMPKERFSAEFPKEGPSILRIQQVVRGDSAAYFCASSPDREGGYTFGSGTRLTVV.